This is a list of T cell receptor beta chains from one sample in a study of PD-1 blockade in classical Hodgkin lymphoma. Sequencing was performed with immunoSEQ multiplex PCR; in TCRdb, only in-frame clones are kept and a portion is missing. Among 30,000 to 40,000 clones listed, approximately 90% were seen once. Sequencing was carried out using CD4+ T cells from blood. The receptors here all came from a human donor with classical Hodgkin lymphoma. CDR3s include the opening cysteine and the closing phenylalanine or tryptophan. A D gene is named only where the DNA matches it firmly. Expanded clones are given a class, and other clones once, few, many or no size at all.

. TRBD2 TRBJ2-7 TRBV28 CASNLSAGPTSEQYF TGTGCCAGCAATTTGTCAGCGGGACCCACTAGCGAGCAGTACTTC
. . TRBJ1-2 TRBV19 CASSTGHRLYGYTF TGTGCCAGTAGTACGGGACACCGACTCTATGGCTACACCTTC
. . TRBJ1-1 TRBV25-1 CASSGDGRGTEAFF TGTGCCAGCAGTGGAGATGGGCGGGGCACTGAAGCTTTCTTT
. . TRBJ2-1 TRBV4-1 CASSQDLGMRGRNEQFF TGCGCCAGCAGCCAAGACCTTGGGATGCGGGGACGCAATGAGCAGTTCTTC
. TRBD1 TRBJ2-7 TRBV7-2 CASSSQGYAYEQYF TGTGCCAGCAGCTCACAGGGGTATGCCTACGAGCAGTACTTC
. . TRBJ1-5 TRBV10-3 CAIREVVNQPQHF TGTGCCATCAGGGAAGTAGTCAATCAGCCCCAGCATTTT
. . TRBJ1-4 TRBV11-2 CASSWGFSDEKLFF TGTGCCAGCAGTTGGGGGTTCAGCGATGAAAAACTGTTTTTT
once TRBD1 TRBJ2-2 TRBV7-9 CASSRAGQDTGELFF TGTGCCAGCAGCCGGGCGGGACAGGACACCGGGGAGCTGTTTTTT
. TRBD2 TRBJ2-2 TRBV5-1 CASSLETSGNTGELFF TGCGCCAGCAGCTTGGAGACTAGCGGGAACACCGGGGAGCTGTTTTTT
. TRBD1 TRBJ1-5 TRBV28 CASSSRDSYQPQHF TGTGCCAGCAGTTCCCGGGACAGCTATCAGCCCCAGCATTTT
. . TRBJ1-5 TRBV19 CASSVGGWGHQQPQHF TGTGCCAGTAGTGTGGGAGGCTGGGGGCATCAACAGCCCCAGCATTTT
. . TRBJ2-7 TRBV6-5 CASTPGRGPYEQYF TGTGCCAGCACCCCCGGGCGTGGGCCCTACGAGCAGTACTTC
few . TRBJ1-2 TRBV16 CASSQRTDYGYTF TGTGCCAGCAGCCAACGGACAGACTATGGCTACACCTTC
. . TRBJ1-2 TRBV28 CASSPPTGWDLGYTF TGTGCCAGCAGTCCCCCGACAGGTTGGGATTTAGGCTACACCTTC
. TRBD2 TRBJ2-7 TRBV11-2 CASSPIAGGNEQYF TGTGCCAGCAGCCCGATAGCGGGAGGCAACGAGCAGTACTTC
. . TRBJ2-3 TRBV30 CAWSVHAQGATDTQYF TGTGCCTGGAGTGTACATGCTCAGGGTGCCACAGATACGCAGTATTTT
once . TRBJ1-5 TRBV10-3 CATSGRGNNQPQHF TGTGCCACCTCAGGGAGGGGAAACAATCAGCCCCAGCATTTT
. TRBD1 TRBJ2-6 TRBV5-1 CASSPGTGGSGANVLTF TGCGCCAGCAGCCCAGGGACAGGGGGCTCTGGGGCCAACGTCCTGACTTTC
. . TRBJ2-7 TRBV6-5 CASSSDGNYYEQYF TGTGCCAGCAGTTCGGACGGAAACTATTACGAGCAGTACTTC
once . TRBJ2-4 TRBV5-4 CASSPGEGIAKNIQYF TGTGCCAGCAGCCCGGGAGAGGGAATAGCCAAAAACATTCAGTACTTC
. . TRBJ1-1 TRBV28 CASSLGGVLVTEAFF TGTGCCAGCAGCTTAGGAGGGGTCTTGGTTACTGAAGCTTTCTTT
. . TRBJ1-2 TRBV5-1 CASSLDGGGYTF TGCGCCAGCAGCTTGGATGGGGGAGGCTACACCTTC
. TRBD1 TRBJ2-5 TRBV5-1 CASSMGQGEETQYF TGCGCCAGCAGCATGGGACAGGGGGAAGAGACCCAGTACTTC